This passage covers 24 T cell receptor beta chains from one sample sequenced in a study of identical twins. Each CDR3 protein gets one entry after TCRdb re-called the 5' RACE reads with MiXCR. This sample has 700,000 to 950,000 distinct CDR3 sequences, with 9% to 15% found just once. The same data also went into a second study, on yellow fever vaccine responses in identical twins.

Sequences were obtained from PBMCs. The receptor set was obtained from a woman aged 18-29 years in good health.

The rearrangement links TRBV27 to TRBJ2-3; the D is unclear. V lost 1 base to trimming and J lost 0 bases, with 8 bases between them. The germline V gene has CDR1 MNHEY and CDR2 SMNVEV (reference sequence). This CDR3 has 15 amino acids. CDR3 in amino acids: CASSLLRPSTDTQYF. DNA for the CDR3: TGTGCCAGCAGTTTATTACGTCCTAGCACAGATACGCAGTATTTT.

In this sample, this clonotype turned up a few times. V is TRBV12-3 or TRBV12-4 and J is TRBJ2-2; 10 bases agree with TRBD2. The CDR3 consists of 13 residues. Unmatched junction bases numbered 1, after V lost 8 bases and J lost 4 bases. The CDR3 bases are TGTGCCAGCTGGACTAGCGGCACCGGGGAGCTGTTTTTT. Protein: CASWTSGTGELFF.

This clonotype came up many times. The CDR3: CASSPGQGEETQYF. CDR3 nucleotides: TGTGCCAGCAGCCCCGGACAGGGAGAAGAGACCCAGTACTTC. The chain recombines TRBV12-3 or TRBV12-4 with TRBJ2-5; 8 bases match TRBD1. This CDR3 is built from 14 residues. V lost 6 bases, J lost 3 bases, and 6 bases stayed unmatched.

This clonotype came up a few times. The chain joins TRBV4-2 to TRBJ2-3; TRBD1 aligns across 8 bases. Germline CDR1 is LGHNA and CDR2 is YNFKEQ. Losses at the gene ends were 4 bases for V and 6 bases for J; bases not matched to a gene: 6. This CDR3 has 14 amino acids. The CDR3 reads CASSPWTGRDTQYF. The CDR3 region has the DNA TGTGCCAGCAGCCCGTGGACAGGGAGGGATACGCAGTATTTT.

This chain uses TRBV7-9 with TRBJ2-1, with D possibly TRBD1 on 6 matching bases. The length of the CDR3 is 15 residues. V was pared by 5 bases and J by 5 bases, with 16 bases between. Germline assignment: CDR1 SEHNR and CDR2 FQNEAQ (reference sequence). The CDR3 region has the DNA TGTGCCAGCAGCCTTGCAGGGGCGGCGAACAATGAGCAGTTCTTC. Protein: CASSLAGAANNEQFF.

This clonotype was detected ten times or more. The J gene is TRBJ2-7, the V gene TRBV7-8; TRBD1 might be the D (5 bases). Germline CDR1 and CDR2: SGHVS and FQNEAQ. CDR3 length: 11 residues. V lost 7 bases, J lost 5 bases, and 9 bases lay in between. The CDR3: CASTRGDEQYV. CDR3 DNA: TGTGCCAGCACAAGGGGTGACGAGCAGTACGTC.

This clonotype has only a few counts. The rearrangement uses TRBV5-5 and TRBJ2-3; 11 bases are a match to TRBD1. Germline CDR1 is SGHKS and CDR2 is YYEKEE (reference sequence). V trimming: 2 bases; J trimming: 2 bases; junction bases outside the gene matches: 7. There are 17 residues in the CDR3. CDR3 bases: TGTGCCAGCAGCTTACAGGCCGGACAGGGGGCCACAGATACGCAGTATTTT. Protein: CASSLQAGQGATDTQYF.

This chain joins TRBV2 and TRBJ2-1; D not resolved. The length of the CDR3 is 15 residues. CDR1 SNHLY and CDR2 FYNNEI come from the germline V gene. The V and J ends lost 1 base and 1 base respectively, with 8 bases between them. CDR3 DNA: TGTGCCAGCAGTGAAGGAGTACAATCCTACAATGAGCAGTTCTTC. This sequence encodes CASSEGVQSYNEQFF.

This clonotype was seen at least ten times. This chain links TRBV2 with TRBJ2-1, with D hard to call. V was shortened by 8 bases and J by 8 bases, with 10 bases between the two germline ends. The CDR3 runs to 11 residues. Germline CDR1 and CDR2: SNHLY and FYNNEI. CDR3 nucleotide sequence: TGTGCCAGCCCTGTATCCCATGAGCAGTTCTTC. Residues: CASPVSHEQFF. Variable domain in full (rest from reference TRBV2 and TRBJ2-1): EPEVTQTPSHQVTQMGQEVILRCVPISNHLYFYWYRQILGQKVEFLVSFYNNEISEKSEIFDDQFSVERPDGSNFTLKIRSTKLEDSAMYFCASPVSHEQFFGPGTRLTVL.

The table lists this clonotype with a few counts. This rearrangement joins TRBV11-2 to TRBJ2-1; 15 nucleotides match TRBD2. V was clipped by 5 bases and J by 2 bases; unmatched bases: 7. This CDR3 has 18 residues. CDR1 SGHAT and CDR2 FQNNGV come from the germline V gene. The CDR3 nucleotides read TGTGCCAGCAGCGGGGGACTAGCGGGGGGCCGACCCTACAATGAGCAGTTCTTC. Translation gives CASSGGLAGGRPYNEQFF.

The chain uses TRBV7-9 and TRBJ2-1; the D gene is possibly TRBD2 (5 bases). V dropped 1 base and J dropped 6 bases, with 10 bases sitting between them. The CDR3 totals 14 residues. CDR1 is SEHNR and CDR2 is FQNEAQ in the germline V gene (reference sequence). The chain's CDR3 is CASSLEARVNEQFF. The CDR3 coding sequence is TGTGCCAGCAGCTTAGAAGCGAGGGTCAATGAGCAGTTCTTC.

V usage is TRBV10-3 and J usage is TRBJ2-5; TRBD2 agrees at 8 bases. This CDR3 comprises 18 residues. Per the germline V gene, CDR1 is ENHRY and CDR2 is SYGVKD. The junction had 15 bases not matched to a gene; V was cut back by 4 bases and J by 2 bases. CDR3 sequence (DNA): TGTGCCATCAGTGCCGGGACTAGTGCTGCGGAATATCAAGAGACCCAGTACTTC. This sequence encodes CAISAGTSAAEYQETQYF.

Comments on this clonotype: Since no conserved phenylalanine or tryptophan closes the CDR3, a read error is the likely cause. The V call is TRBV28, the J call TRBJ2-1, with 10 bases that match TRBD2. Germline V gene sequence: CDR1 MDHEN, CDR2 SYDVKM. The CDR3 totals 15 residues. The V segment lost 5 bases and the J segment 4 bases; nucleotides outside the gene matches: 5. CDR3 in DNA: TGTGCCAGCAGTCTACTAGCGGGGTCGTACAATGAGCAGTTCCTC. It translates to CASSLLAGSYNEQFL.

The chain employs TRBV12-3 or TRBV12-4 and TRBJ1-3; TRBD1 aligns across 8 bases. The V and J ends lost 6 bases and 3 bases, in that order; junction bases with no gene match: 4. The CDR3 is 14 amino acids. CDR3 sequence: CASSRGTGGNTIYF. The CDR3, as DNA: TGTGCCAGCAGCCGGGGGACAGGTGGAAACACCATATATTTT.

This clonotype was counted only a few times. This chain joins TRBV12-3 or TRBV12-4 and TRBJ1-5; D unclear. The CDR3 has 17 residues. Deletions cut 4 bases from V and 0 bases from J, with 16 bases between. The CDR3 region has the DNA TGTGCCAGCAGTTCACCCTCCCCTTTTTATAGCAATCAGCCCCAGCATTTT. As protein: CASSSPSPFYSNQPQHF.

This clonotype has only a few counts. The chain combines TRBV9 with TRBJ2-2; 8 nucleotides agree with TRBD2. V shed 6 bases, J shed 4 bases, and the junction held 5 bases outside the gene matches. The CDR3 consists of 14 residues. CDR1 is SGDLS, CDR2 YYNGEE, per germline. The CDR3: CASTTSGATGELFF. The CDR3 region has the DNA TGTGCCAGCACTACTAGCGGAGCCACCGGGGAGCTGTTTTTT.

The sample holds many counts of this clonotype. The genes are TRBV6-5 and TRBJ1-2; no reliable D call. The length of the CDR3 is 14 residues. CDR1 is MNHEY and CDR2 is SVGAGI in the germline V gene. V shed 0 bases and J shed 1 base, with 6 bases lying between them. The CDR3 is CASSYSSINYGYTF. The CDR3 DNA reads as TGTGCCAGCAGTTACTCGAGCATTAACTATGGCTACACCTTC.

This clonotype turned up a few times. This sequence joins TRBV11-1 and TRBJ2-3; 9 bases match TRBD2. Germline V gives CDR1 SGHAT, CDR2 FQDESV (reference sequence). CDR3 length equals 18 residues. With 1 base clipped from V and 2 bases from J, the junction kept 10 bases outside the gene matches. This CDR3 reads CASSLVGSSGGSTDTQYF. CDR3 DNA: TGTGCCAGCAGCTTAGTAGGTAGCAGCGGGGGGTCCACAGATACGCAGTATTTT. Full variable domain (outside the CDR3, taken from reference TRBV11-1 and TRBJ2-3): EAEVAQSPRYKITEKSQAVAFWCDPISGHATLYWYRQILGQGPELLVQFQDESVVDDSQLPKDRFSAERLKGVDSTLKIQPAELGDSAMYLCASSLVGSSGGSTDTQYFGPGTRLTVL.

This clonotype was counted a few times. DNA for the CDR3: TGTGCCAGCAGTAAGGGGGCCGCCCCATACGAGCAGTACGTC. Translating it yields CASSKGAAPYEQYV. The chain links TRBV27 to TRBJ2-7; TRBD1 agrees at 7 bases. CDR3 size: 14 residues. Germline V gene sequence: CDR1 MNHEY, CDR2 SMNVEV (reference sequence). With 5 bases clipped from V and 4 bases from J, the junction kept 8 bases outside the gene matches.

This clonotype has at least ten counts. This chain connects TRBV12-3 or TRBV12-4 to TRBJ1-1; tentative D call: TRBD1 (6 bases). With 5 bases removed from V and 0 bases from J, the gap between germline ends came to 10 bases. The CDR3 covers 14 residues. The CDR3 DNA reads TGTGCCAGCAGTCCCTCAGGGGTGAACACTGAAGCTTTCTTT. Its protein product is CASSPSGVNTEAFF.

The CDR3 DNA reads TGTGCCAGCAGTGTGGCCGCGCACCCTCGAGATGCTAACTATGGCTACACCTTC. It is translated as CASSVAAHPRDANYGYTF. The V call is TRBV6-1, the J call TRBJ1-2; unclear D gene. The CDR3 length is 18 residues. Between the trimmed V and J ends, which lost 4 bases and 0 bases, there was a span of 21 bases. Germline V gene lookup returns CDR1 MNHNS and CDR2 SASEGT.

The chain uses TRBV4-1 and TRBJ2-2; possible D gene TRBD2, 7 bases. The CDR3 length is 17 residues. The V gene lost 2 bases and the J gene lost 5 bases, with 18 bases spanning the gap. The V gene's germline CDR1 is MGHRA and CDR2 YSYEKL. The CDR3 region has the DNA TGCGCCAGCAGCCAAACGGGGGGCGCCGGGGGTACCGGGGAGCTGTTTTTT. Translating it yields CASSQTGGAGGTGELFF.

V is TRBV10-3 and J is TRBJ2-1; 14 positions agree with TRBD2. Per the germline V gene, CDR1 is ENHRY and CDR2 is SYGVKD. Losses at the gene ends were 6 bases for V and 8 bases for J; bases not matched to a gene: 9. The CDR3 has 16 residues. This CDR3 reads CAISPTSGRAGDEQFF. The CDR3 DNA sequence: TGTGCCATCAGCCCGACTAGCGGGAGGGCCGGCGATGAGCAGTTCTTC.

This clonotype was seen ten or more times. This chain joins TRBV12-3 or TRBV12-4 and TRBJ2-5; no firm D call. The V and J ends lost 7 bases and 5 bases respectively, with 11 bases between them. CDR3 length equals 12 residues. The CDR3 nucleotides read TGTGCCAGCACCCCCTCACGGGAGACCCAGTACTTC. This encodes CASTPSRETQYF.